This TCR beta chain was sequenced in a study of immune heterogeneity within non-small cell lung tumors (dated by TCRdb to 2016 to 2019). With regard to the full study: By histology, a few squamous cell carcinomas, around 10 non-squamous carcinomas and 1 tumor not otherwise specified were included. The study combined whole-exome sequencing, RNA-seq and TCR beta repertoire sequencing of multiple spatially distinct regions from each NSCLC tumor to examine intratumoral immune heterogeneity. TCR repertoire analysis included about 57 tumor loci from approximately 16 patients, whereas transcriptome data included only approximately 44 loci from 12 patients. Binding of neoantigens to the HLA alleles of each patient was predicted with netMHCpan-3.0 for mutant peptides of 8 to 11 amino acids.

Taken from cysteine to phenylalanine, the CDR3 has 16 residues. Just CDR3 DNA is preserved here, 48 bases in frame from base 1. CDR1 is given as KGHSH and CDR2 as LQKENI, both from the germline V gene. Broader findings and caveats from the paper: A moderate positive correlation (R 0.3 to 0.35), which was statistically significant, linked local T-cell repertoire clonality to local tumor mutational burden. Within a patient, the same dominant CDR3B clonotypes appeared at multiple loci, but different tumor locations also contained unique high-frequency clones. High-frequency TCR beta clonotypes were found to be largely distinct between individual patients.

The TCR template was genomic DNA extracted from bulk tumor tissue, and 500 to 650 ng of gDNA was amplified for each sample. During surgery, multiple biopsies were taken from each primary tumor, with sampling sites spaced as far apart as possible within the tumor mass. The study cohort was described as untreated, and the patients were newly diagnosed NSCLC cases having curative surgery. The donors were about 14 patients with newly diagnosed non-small cell lung cancer who were having surgery with curative intent. The resected tumor masses were reviewed by two independent pathologists. Only high-quality DNA and RNA samples were carried forward to sequencing. With regard to this clonotype: No antigen is known for it. A junction boundary mismatches the germline segment, possibly from a read error.

The TCR beta CDR3 region was amplified with a multiplex PCR system whose first round ran for approximately 9 cycles using 32 V-gene forward primers and 13 J-gene reverse primers. The first PCR round was done with a QIAGEN Multiplex PCR Kit, and the primer sequences were filed in Chinese patent CN105087789A. A second PCR round added Illumina universal primers using the Phusion High-Fidelity PCR Kit. TCR libraries were paired-end sequenced at 151 bp read length on the Illumina HiSeq X Ten platform. From the authors' description of their analysis: Reads lacking multiplex PCR primers were removed with Cutadapt, read pairs were merged with PEAR, and CDR3 regions were called with MiXCR default settings. Shannon entropy measured repertoire diversity, while clonality was calculated as one minus the Shannon entropy divided by the ln of the count of productive unique sequences. A clonotype counted as a dominant or high-frequency T-cell clone when its frequency was 0.5% or higher. TCRdb passed the public sequencing reads through fastp at Q25 and MiXCR, retaining productive beta sequences. Merged by CDR3 protein, the rows form single entries marked with the most common genes and DNA. It is TCRdb's table, rather than the study itself, that gives the V and J calls and clone size. For this sample the table gives roughly 9,900 distinct CDR3 sequences, of which under 30% were detected only once. The ten largest clones represent 8.1% of the sample.

Sequencing was carried out using lung tumor tissue. This clonotype was obtained from a woman aged 55-70 years with non-small cell lung cancer. The rearranged segments are TRBV18 and TRBJ2-1, with 10 central nucleotides matching TRBD2. The CDR3 in this case is CTSSPRRLSGRNEQFF. The nucleotide sequence is TGTACCAGCTCACCACGTCGGCTTAGCGGGAGGAATGAGCAGTTCTTC. The CDR3 plus the reference TRBV18 and TRBJ2-1 genes for the other parts give the full variable domain: NAGVMQNPRHLVRRRGQEARLRCSPMKGHSHVYWYRQLPEEGLKFMVYLQKENIIDESGMPKERFSAEFPKEGPSILRIQQVVRGDSAAYFCTSSPRRLSGRNEQFFGPGTRLTVL.